The clone carrying this T cell receptor beta chain was counted only a few times. The antigen remains unidentified. This sample was taken from a study of identical twins. General study points: The study reached conclusions through statistical analysis that was cross-sectional, not following the same donors. An excess of low generation probability was shown by twin-shared out-of-frame alpha sequences. Insertion counts were lower in abundant cord blood beta clonotypes, a trend that memory repertoires did not show.

TCRdb independently ran MiXCR on the 5' RACE reads; one entry per CDR3 protein. This sample has 690,000 or so distinct CDR3 sequences, with around 5.7% found just once. Trimming took 1 base from V and 1 from J, leaving 9 bases between them. This CDR3 has 15 amino acids. CDR1 is MGHRA and CDR2 is YSYEKL in the germline V gene. The sample was naive T cells sorted from blood. This receptor was taken from a man aged 18 to 30 in good health. The genes are TRBV4-1 and TRBJ2-3; D remains ambiguous. In DNA, the CDR3 is TGCGCCAGCAGCCAAGTAGGTCTGGGCACAGATACGCAGTATTTT. Translated: CASSQVGLGTDTQYF.